Presented here are 25 T cell receptor beta chains from one specimen sequenced in a study of T-cell reconstitution after alpha-beta-depleted transplantation in children. Using unique molecular identifiers, the investigators prepared the TCRbeta library. One entry per CDR3 protein, called by TCRdb with MiXCR from the PCR reads. In the table there are about 440,000 distinct CDR3 sequences, about 45% of which are singletons. The source material was PBMCs, sampled before TCRalphabeta/CD19-depleted stem cell transplant. These TCRs come from a girl aged 2-10 years with aplastic anemia, due to receive a stem cell transplant.

The V call is TRBV6-1, the J call TRBJ2-5; 8 bases fit TRBD1. With V trimmed by 6 bases and J by 1 base, 7 bases remained unmatched. Germline values: CDR1 MNHNS, CDR2 SASEGT. CDR3 length: 15 residues. CDR3 bases: TGTGCCAGCAGCCCACAGGGGGGCTTCCAAGAGACCCAGTACTTC. This gives the protein CASSPQGGFQETQYF.

The chain carries TRBV2 and TRBJ2-3; D unresolved. V was clipped by 2 bases and J by 2 bases, with 8 bases between them. The germline CDR1 and CDR2 sequences are SNHLY and FYNNEI. CDR3 size: 14 residues. CDR3 amino acids: CASSENGPTDTQYF. CDR3 coding DNA: TGTGCCAGCAGTGAAAATGGCCCCACAGATACGCAGTATTTT.

This rearrangement joins TRBV29-1 to TRBJ2-7; TRBD2 matches at 8 bases. The CDR3 loop spans 13 amino acids. Unmatched junction bases numbered 7, after V lost 4 bases and J lost 5 bases. Germline CDR1 and CDR2: SQVTM and ANQGSEA. The CDR3 loop reads CSVGSGRADEQYF. The CDR3 bases are TGCAGCGTTGGCTCCGGGAGGGCCGACGAGCAGTACTTC.

The chain recombines TRBV4-1 with TRBJ2-7; perhaps TRBD2 as D (6 bases). In germline, CDR1 is MGHRA, CDR2 YSYEKL. Trimming left V 0 bases short and J 4 bases short, with 13 bases between. The CDR3 totals 15 residues. CDR3 protein: CASSQEAGSGYEQYF. CDR3 nucleotide sequence: TGCGCCAGCAGCCAAGAAGCAGGTAGCGGATACGAGCAGTACTTC.

Worth noting for this clonotype: One end of the junction is discordant with germline, which a read error may explain. This chain joins TRBV20-1 and TRBJ2-1; D may be TRBD1 (5 bases). The germline V gene encodes CDR1 DFQATT and CDR2 SNEGSKA (reference sequence). This CDR3 spans 13 amino acids. The CDR3 DNA reads as TGCAGTGCTAGGGGGCGAGGTTACAATCAGCAGTTCTTC. It yields the protein CSARGRGYNQQFF.

This chain uses TRBV6-1 with TRBJ2-5; D unresolved. Germline CDR1 reads MNHNS; CDR2 reads SASEGT. Trimming left V 7 bases short and J 7 bases short, with 16 bases between. CDR3 length equals 13 residues. The CDR3 sequence: CASTPKALGTQYF. DNA of the CDR3: TGTGCCAGCACCCCCAAGGCCCTCGGGACCCAGTACTTC.

The chain is built from TRBV20-1 and TRBJ2-7; 11 bases are a match to TRBD2. There are 15 residues in the CDR3. V lost 3 bases and J lost 4; bases outside the gene matches: 8. Per germline, CDR1 DFQATT and CDR2 SNEGSKA (reference sequence). The CDR3: CSASRRASGGYEQYF. CDR3 nucleotide sequence: TGCAGTGCTAGTAGGCGAGCTAGCGGGGGGTACGAGCAGTACTTC.

The gene calls are TRBV7-2 and TRBJ2-7; 9 bases agree with TRBD2. The trim removed 2 bases at V and 6 bases at J, leaving 11 bases unmatched. This CDR3 spans 16 amino acids. Germline loops: CDR1 SGHTA, CDR2 FQGNSA. CDR3 bases: TGTGCCAGCAGCTTAATTCCCCCAGCGGGAGGCAGCGAGCAGTACTTC. This gives the protein CASSLIPPAGGSEQYF.

The chain is built from TRBV20-1 and TRBJ2-3; TRBD1 agrees at 8 bases. The CDR3 length is 15 residues. J lost 4 bases, V lost 0 bases, and 6 bases had no gene match. Germline V CDR1 and CDR2: DFQATT, SNEGSKA (reference sequence). The CDR3 bases are TGCAGTGCTAGAGAAGGACAGGGAGGAGCAGATACGCAGTATTTT. It specifies CSAREGQGGADTQYF.

The chain carries TRBV11-2 and TRBJ2-5; TRBD2 aligns across 11 bases. V lost 2 bases to trimming and J lost 5 bases; unmatched junction nucleotides: 19. Germline CDR1 and CDR2: SGHAT and FQNNGV. There are 20 residues in the CDR3. The CDR3 bases are TGTGCCAGCAGCTTATATCTGGTGGGGCTAGCGGGGGGCCGGGGGGAGACCCAGTACTTC. It encodes CASSLYLVGLAGGRGETQYF.

This clonotype is a singleton in its sample. A junction boundary mismatches the germline segment, possibly from a read error. This chain joins TRBV7-6 and TRBJ2-4; D remains unclear. The CDR3 runs 14 residues. Germline-derived CDR1 and CDR2 are SGHVS and FNYEAQ. The CDR3 loop reads CTSSKAPWENIQYF. As DNA, the CDR3 is TGTACCAGCAGTAAGGCGCCCTGGGAAAACATTCAGTACTTC.

This clonotype has only a few counts. V usage is TRBV20-1 and J usage is TRBJ1-1; TRBD1 is a possible D gene (6 bases). Trimming took 7 bases from V and 5 from J, leaving 17 bases between them. The CDR3 loop spans 13 amino acids. Germline V gene lookup returns CDR1 DFQATT and CDR2 SNEGSKA (reference sequence). DNA of the CDR3: TGCAGTGTAGTCGTGAGAGGGGGTACTGAAGCTTTCTTT. Its translation is CSVVVRGGTEAFF.

Concerning this clonotype itself: An end of the junction differs from the germline gene, which may be a read error. The chain links TRBV20-1 to TRBJ1-2; D call uncertain. Germline values: CDR1 DFQATT, CDR2 SNEGSKA (reference sequence). This CDR3 has 12 amino acids. The CDR3, as DNA: TGCAGTGCTGGAGACAAGGTCTATGGCTACACCTTC. This encodes CSAGDKVYGYTF.

Notes on this clonotype: This could be a read error, since a much larger clone is one nucleotide away. The chain joins TRBV5-5 to TRBJ2-2, with TRBD2 matching over 8 bases. Germline values: CDR1 SGHKS, CDR2 YYEKEE (reference sequence). The CDR3 consists of 14 residues. CDR3 sequence (DNA): TGTGCCAGCACCGGGACTAGGAACACCGGGGACCTGTTTTTT. Protein product: CASTGTRNTGDLFF.

About this clonotype: It may be a read error: a sequence one base away is much more abundant. The chain employs TRBV7-2 and TRBJ1-4; D is possibly TRBD1 (6 bases). This CDR3 spans 15 amino acids. Per germline, CDR1 SGHTA and CDR2 FQGNSA. Trimming removed 3 bases at V and 3 bases at J, with 11 bases between. Here the CDR3 reads CASSFMTGPNEKLFF. The CDR3 DNA reads TGTGCCAGCAGCTTTATGACAGGCCCTAATGAAAAACTGTTTTTT.

This rearrangement joins TRBV5-1 to TRBJ1-5; a possible D gene is TRBD1 (5 bases). V lost 0 bases and J lost 0, with 13 bases in between. The CDR3 extends over 17 amino acids. Germline CDR1 SGHRS, CDR2 YFSETQ. The CDR3 nucleotides read TGCGCCAGCAGCTTGGCGCCCCAGGGATCTAGCAATCAGCCCCAGCATTTT. It encodes CASSLAPQGSSNQPQHF.

This clonotype has at least ten counts. The chain employs TRBV18 and TRBJ2-5; 10 bases are a match to TRBD2. The CDR3 contains 16 residues. The V gene's germline CDR1 is KGHSH and CDR2 LQKENI. J lost 1 base, V lost 0 bases, and 2 bases had no gene match. DNA of the CDR3: TGTGCCAGCTCACCACCACTAGCGGGGACCCAAGAGACCCAGTACTTC. This codes for CASSPPLAGTQETQYF.

The chain couples TRBV10-1 to TRBJ2-3; tentatively, D is TRBD2 (6 bases). This CDR3 comprises 14 residues. With 4 bases removed from V and 2 bases from J, the gap between germline ends came to 10 bases. Germline V gene lookup returns CDR1 WNHNN and CDR2 SYGVQD (reference sequence). In DNA form, the CDR3 reads TGCGCCAGCAGTGCGGAGGACTACACAGATACGCAGTATTTT. Its translation is CASSAEDYTDTQYF.

The chain recombines TRBV12-3 or TRBV12-4 with TRBJ2-7; D is undetermined. The CDR3 covers 12 residues. Deletions cut 3 bases from V and 6 bases from J, with 9 bases between. DNA for the CDR3: TGTGCCAGCAGTTTGCCCGGGTCCGAGCAGTACTTC. Encoded protein: CASSLPGSEQYF.

The chain joins TRBV5-5 to TRBJ2-3; 9 bases are a match to TRBD2. CDR1 and CDR2 (germline): SGHKS, YYEKEE (reference sequence). The J segment lost 4 bases and the V segment lost 2 bases, leaving 8 bases of the junction unmatched. The CDR3 has 16 amino acids. This CDR3 reads CASSFSGRRVADTQYF. The CDR3 nucleotides read TGTGCCAGCAGCTTTAGCGGGAGAAGGGTTGCAGATACGCAGTATTTT.

This clonotype came up a few times. V gene TRBV20-1 combines with J gene TRBJ2-7; 15 bases align to TRBD2. CDR3 length: 16 residues. Germline values: CDR1 DFQATT, CDR2 SNEGSKA (reference sequence). V lost 2 bases, J lost 9 bases, and 11 bases stayed unmatched. The chain's CDR3 is CSARSIRTSGRAVQYF. As DNA, the CDR3 is TGCAGTGCTAGATCTATCCGGACTAGCGGGAGGGCAGTGCAGTACTTC.

This sequence joins TRBV29-1 and TRBJ2-5; 9 bases align to TRBD2. This CDR3 is built from 14 residues. V dropped 3 bases and J dropped 5; count of bases not matched to a gene: 7. The germline gives CDR1 SQVTM, CDR2 ANQGSEA. The CDR3 DNA reads TGCAGCGTTGATTTGCGGGAGGGGGTGGAGACCCAGTACTTC. It translates to CSVDLREGVETQYF. Supplemented by reference TRBV29-1 and TRBJ2-5, the full variable domain reads SAVISQKPSRDICQRGTSLTIQCQVDSQVTMMFWYRQQPGQSLTLIATANQGSEATYESGFVIDKFPISRPNLTFSTLTVSNMSPEDSSIYLCSVDLREGVETQYFGPGTRLLVL.

The V and J genes are TRBV20-1 and TRBJ1-6, with a tentative D call TRBD1 (5 bases). CDR1 is DFQATT and CDR2 is SNEGSKA in the germline V gene (reference sequence). V dropped 6 bases and J dropped 8 bases, with 17 bases sitting between them. The CDR3 consists of 14 residues. CDR3 nucleotide sequence: TGCAGTGCATATCCCCTTGGGGCAGATTCACCCCTCCACTTT. Its translation: CSAYPLGADSPLHF.

This clonotype appeared a few times. This chain links TRBV6-5 with TRBJ2-5, with D hard to call. Trimming shortened V by 2 bases and J by 1 base, and 8 bases separated the two germline ends. Germline V gene data show CDR1 as MNHEY and CDR2 as SVGAGI. The CDR3 is made up of 14 amino acids. CDR3 amino acids: CASSYASGQETQYF. The CDR3 nucleotides read TGTGCCAGCAGTTACGCCTCCGGCCAAGAGACCCAGTACTTC.

This clonotype appeared a few times. The chain combines TRBV16 with TRBJ2-1; the D is unclear. Trimming shortened V by 3 bases and J by 0 bases, and 6 bases separated the two germline ends. The CDR3 spans 14 residues. The germline V gene has CDR1 KGHSY and CDR2 FQNENV. DNA for the CDR3: TGTGCCAGCAGCCAGCGGAGCTCCTACAATGAGCAGTTCTTC. This translates into CASSQRSSYNEQFF.